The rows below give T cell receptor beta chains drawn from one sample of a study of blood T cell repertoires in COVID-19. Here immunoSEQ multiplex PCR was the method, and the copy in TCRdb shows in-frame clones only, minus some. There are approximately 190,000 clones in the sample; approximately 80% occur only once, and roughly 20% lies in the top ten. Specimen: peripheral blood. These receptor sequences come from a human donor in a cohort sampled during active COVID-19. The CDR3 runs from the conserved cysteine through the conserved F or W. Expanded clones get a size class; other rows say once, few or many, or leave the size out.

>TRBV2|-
CASSENGGAVGTQYF
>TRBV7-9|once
CASSSPLGQGNEQFF
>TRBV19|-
CASSIREVGQPQHF
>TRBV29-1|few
CSVAAGARGNEKLFF
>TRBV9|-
CASTTGQSSHGYTF
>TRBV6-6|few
CASSYSSTNTGELFF
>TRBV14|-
CASSQGGDTQYF
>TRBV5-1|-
CASSGHNTDTQYF
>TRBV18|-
CASERDTRGNTIYF
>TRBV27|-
CASSSGHRINTGELFF
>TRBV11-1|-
CASKYRDRSNEQFF
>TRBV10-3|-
CAISESKTSGGTQETQYF
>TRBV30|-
CAWSRTVRNSPLHF
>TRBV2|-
CASSGEGIGTDTQYF
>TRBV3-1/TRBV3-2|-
CASSPRTKNTEAFF
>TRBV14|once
CASSQLDRGIDTQYF
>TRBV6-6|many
CASSYTHSTGELFF
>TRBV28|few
CASTLLAGIYNEQFF
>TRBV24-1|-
CATSRTGTGGRELFF
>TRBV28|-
CASGAPSRTGELFF
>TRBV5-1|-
CASSSQGAQETQYF
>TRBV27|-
CASSLSASGGSDTQYF
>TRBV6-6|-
CASSSGEGLFF
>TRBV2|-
CASSVGGGTTDTQYF
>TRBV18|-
CASSASGAGNTIYF
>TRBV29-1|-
CSVGRTGGSETQYF
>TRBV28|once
CASSLSEFNYGYTF
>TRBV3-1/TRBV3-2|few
CASSPEMGGTGSYEQYF
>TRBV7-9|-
CASSSTGTGGSEQYF
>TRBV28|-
CASSPPSRHYEQYF
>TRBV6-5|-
CASRPGGGADNEQFF
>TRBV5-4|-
CASTSGGGTDTQYF
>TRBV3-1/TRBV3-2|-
CASSGPPGFGTVLDEQFF
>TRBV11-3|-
CASSVQGNTGELFF
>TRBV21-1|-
CASSKIQGLAGNTIYF
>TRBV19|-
CASSVGGGASYEQYF
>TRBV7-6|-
CASSPGSTSQETQYF
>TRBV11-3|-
CASSSGREGRGQYF
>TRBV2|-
CASRRDRFTEAFF
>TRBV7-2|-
CASSSGLAGELYEQYF
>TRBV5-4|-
CASSLSGGSTQYF
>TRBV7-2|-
CASSSDRGYYGYTF
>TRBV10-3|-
CAISLAGATGELFF
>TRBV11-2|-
CASSPGVANVLTF
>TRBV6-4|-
CASSDQVQGAEQFF
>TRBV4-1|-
CASSQGDRVDGETQYF
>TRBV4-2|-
CASRASGLAGGPPYNEQFF
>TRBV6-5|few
CASTRDSTNYGYTF
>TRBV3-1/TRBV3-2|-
CASSPLTGLAEETQYF
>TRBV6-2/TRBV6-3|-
CASSDQGFQPQHF
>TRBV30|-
CAWSVSSAGGSGEQFF
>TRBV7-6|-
CASSRGPAYRGTGNTIYF
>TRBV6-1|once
CASSDFGIGLAGFKADTQYF
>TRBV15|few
CATSFHRGLEEKLFF
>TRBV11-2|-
CASSLEAGYHSGELFF
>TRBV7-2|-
CASSRETVMNTEAFF
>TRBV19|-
CASNTGWLGNQPQHF
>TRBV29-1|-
CSAWVTGGPSSNEQFF
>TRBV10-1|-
CASSGNRSAGSPLHF